The 18 T cell receptor beta chains below come from one sample, sequenced in a study of blood T cell repertoires in COVID-19. Method: immunoSEQ multiplex PCR; TCRdb's copy keeps in-frame clones and lacks some. The data show tens of thousands of clones, approximately 86% seen once. Sequences were obtained from peripheral blood. The receptor set was obtained from a man aged 40-50 years with acute or convalescent COVID-19.

The chain recombines TRBV11-1 with TRBJ1-1; D is unresolved. The CDR3 is 13 amino acids. Between the trimmed V and J ends, which lost 2 bases and 2 bases, there was a span of 6 bases. Germline V gene data show CDR1 as SGHAT and CDR2 as FQDESV (reference sequence). The CDR3 bases are TGTGCCAGCAGCTTACAGGCCAACACTGAAGCTTTCTTT. Translating gives CASSLQANTEAFF.

V gene TRBV11-3 combines with J gene TRBJ2-7; 7 bases agree with TRBD1. CDR3 length: 14 amino acids. Trimming removed 0 bases from V and 3 bases from J; junction bases left unmatched: 2. In germline, CDR1 is SGHNT, CDR2 YENEEA. The CDR3 here is CASSLEAGGYEQYF. As DNA, the CDR3 is TGTGCCAGCAGCTTAGAAGCAGGGGGCTACGAGCAGTACTTC. The full variable domain, in which reference TRBV11-3 and TRBJ2-7 provide the parts outside the CDR3, is EAGVVQSPRYKIIEKKQPVAFWCNPISGHNTLYWYLQNLGQGPELLIRYENEEAVDDSQLPKDRFSAERLKGVDSTLKIQPAELGDSAVYLCASSLEAGGYEQYFGPGTRLTVT.

This chain connects TRBV18 to TRBJ1-4, with unresolved D. This CDR3 comprises 14 residues. V was shortened by 5 bases and J by 8 bases, with 15 bases between the two germline ends. CDR1 is KGHSH and CDR2 is LQKENI in the germline V gene. The CDR3 nucleotides are TGTGCCAGCTCAGGAGGGCCCTCATCGGAAAAACTGTTTTTT. Protein sequence: CASSGGPSSEKLFF.

The chain has TRBV19 and TRBJ1-4, with a possible D match to TRBD1 (5 bases). This CDR3 comprises 18 residues. In germline, CDR1 is LNHDA, CDR2 SQIVND (reference sequence). With 7 bases removed from V and 0 bases from J, the gap between germline ends came to 21 bases. CDR3 amino acids: CASNGGDGLLSTNEKLFF. CDR3 in DNA: TGTGCCAGTAACGGGGGGGACGGTCTCTTATCAACTAATGAAAAACTGTTTTTT.

The J gene is TRBJ2-1, the V gene TRBV19, with 8 nucleotides matching TRBD1. Unmatched junction bases numbered 1, after V lost 3 bases and J lost 0 bases. This CDR3 has 15 amino acids. The germline V gene has CDR1 LNHDA and CDR2 SQIVND (reference sequence). The CDR3 loop is CASSIGQGSYNEQFF. As DNA, the CDR3 is TGTGCCAGTAGTATCGGACAGGGCTCCTACAATGAGCAGTTCTTC.

This chain joins TRBV11-2 and TRBJ2-7; 7 nucleotides match TRBD1. CDR3 length: 14 amino acids. V trimming: 5 bases; J trimming: 1 base; junction bases outside the gene matches: 5. Germline CDR1 SGHAT, CDR2 FQNNGV. The CDR3 is CASSLRQGSYEQYF. The CDR3 region has the DNA TGTGCCAGCAGCCTCCGACAGGGATCCTACGAGCAGTACTTC. Full variable domain (missing parts from reference TRBV11-2 and TRBJ2-7): EAGVAQSPRYKIIEKRQSVAFWCNPISGHATLYWYQQILGQGPKLLIQFQNNGVVDDSQLPKDRFSAERLKGVDSTLKIQPAKLEDSAVYLCASSLRQGSYEQYFGPGTRLTVT.

The chain couples TRBV18 to TRBJ1-2; possibly TRBD1 for D (6 bases). Germline V lookup: CDR1 KGHSH, CDR2 LQKENI. The length of the CDR3 is 15 residues. The V end was cut by 0 bases, the J end by 6 bases, with 14 bases between. The CDR3 region is CASSPPVGGGHGYTF. The DNA for the CDR3 is TGTGCCAGCTCACCACCCGTTGGCGGGGGCCATGGCTACACCTTC.

This chain connects TRBV5-1 to TRBJ2-5; 11 bases align to TRBD1. CDR3 size: 17 residues. The V gene's germline CDR1 is SGHRS and CDR2 YFSETQ. J gave up 5 bases and V 0 bases, and 9 bases lay outside the gene matches. In nucleotides, the CDR3 is TGCGCCAGCAGCTTGGGGCCATGGGACAGGGGGTATGAGACCCAGTACTTC. Protein sequence: CASSLGPWDRGYETQYF.

V usage is TRBV4-1 and J usage is TRBJ1-2, with 8 bases lining up with TRBD1. The V gene end was trimmed by 9 bases and the J gene end by 4 bases; junction bases not matched to a gene: 7. The CDR3 loop spans 13 amino acids. Germline CDR1 is MGHRA and CDR2 is YSYEKL. CDR3 sequence: CASGRTGTYGYTF. DNA of the CDR3: TGCGCCAGTGGAAGGACAGGGACCTATGGCTACACCTTC.

The rearrangement uses TRBV5-4 and TRBJ1-2; no definite D call. Germline V gives CDR1 SGHNT, CDR2 YYREEE (reference sequence). The CDR3 totals 13 residues. V lost 2 bases and J 2 bases, leaving 7 bases between the germline ends. Here the CDR3 reads CASSFPENYGYTF. CDR3 nucleotides: TGTGCCAGCAGCTTCCCGGAGAACTATGGCTACACCTTC.

This chain connects TRBV6-5 to TRBJ1-6; maybe TRBD1 (5 bases). The CDR3 consists of 14 residues. CDR1 and CDR2 (germline): MNHEY, SVGAGI. Trimming pared 6 bases from V and 8 bases from J, leaving 14 bases between. The CDR3 sequence: CASSTMAGHSPLHF. DNA of the CDR3: TGTGCCAGCAGCACCATGGCGGGACATTCACCCCTCCACTTT.

The V and J genes are TRBV11-3 and TRBJ2-5, with 8 positions matching TRBD2. The V gene's germline CDR1 is SGHNT and CDR2 YENEEA. Losses at the gene ends were 5 bases for V and 3 bases for J; bases not matched to a gene: 5. This CDR3 has 14 amino acids. The CDR3: CASSPRSGKETQYF. CDR3 DNA sequence: TGTGCCAGCAGCCCCCGTAGCGGGAAAGAGACCCAGTACTTC.

The V and J genes are TRBV27 and TRBJ2-7, with 7 bases that match TRBD1. The trim removed 6 bases at V and 1 base at J, leaving 6 bases unmatched. CDR1 MNHEY and CDR2 SMNVEV come from the germline V gene (reference sequence). This CDR3 comprises 14 residues. The DNA of the CDR3 is TGTGCCAGCAGCCCTCCGGGACAGTCCTACGAGCAGTACTTC. Residues: CASSPPGQSYEQYF.

The chain carries TRBV2 and TRBJ2-1; TRBD1 agrees at 9 bases. This CDR3 is 15 amino acids long. CDR1 is SNHLY and CDR2 is FYNNEI in the germline V gene. The junction had 3 bases not matched to a gene; V was cut back by 6 bases and J by 0 bases. The CDR3 sequence: CASRTGGGSYNEQFF. CDR3 in DNA: TGTGCCAGCAGGACAGGGGGTGGCTCCTACAATGAGCAGTTCTTC.

Notes on this clone: The sample carries other DNA sequences with the same CDR3. V and J are TRBV24-1 and TRBJ1-5; 9 nucleotides line up with TRBD1. CDR1 and CDR2 from the germline V gene are KGHDR and SFDVKD. V lost 2 bases to trimming and J lost 5 bases; unmatched junction nucleotides: 3. This CDR3 spans 15 amino acids. DNA for the CDR3: TGTGCCACCAGTGATTCCCGACAGGGGGATCAGCCCCAGCATTTT. This encodes CATSDSRQGDQPQHF.

The chain joins TRBV6-5 to TRBJ1-3; D is undetermined. With 7 bases removed from V and 0 bases from J, the gap between germline ends came to 10 bases. The CDR3 length is 14 residues. Germline V CDR1 and CDR2: MNHEY, SVGAGI. The CDR3 spells CASTRRVSGNTIYF. For the CDR3, the DNA is TGTGCCAGCACCCGGAGGGTCTCTGGAAACACCATATATTTT.

Only a few counts were recorded for this clone. The chain recombines TRBV4-1 with TRBJ2-7; TRBD1 is a possible D gene (7 bases). The ends were cut back, 0 bases at V and 2 bases at J, with 14 bases in the middle. The germline V gene has CDR1 MGHRA and CDR2 YSYEKL. The CDR3 consists of 16 residues. In nucleotides, the CDR3 is TGCGCCAGCAGCCAAGAACTGCAGGGGGGAACCTACGAGCAGTACTTC. Translation: CASSQELQGGTYEQYF.

This clone was counted only a few times. The rearrangement joins TRBV11-3 to TRBJ1-1; D ambiguous. CDR1 and CDR2 from the germline V gene are SGHNT and YENEEA. The CDR3 sequence is 13 residues long. The V and J ends lost 4 bases and 4 bases respectively, with 10 bases between them. The CDR3 region is CASSSRAGTEAFF. The CDR3 DNA sequence: TGTGCCAGCAGCTCAAGGGCGGGCACTGAAGCTTTCTTT.